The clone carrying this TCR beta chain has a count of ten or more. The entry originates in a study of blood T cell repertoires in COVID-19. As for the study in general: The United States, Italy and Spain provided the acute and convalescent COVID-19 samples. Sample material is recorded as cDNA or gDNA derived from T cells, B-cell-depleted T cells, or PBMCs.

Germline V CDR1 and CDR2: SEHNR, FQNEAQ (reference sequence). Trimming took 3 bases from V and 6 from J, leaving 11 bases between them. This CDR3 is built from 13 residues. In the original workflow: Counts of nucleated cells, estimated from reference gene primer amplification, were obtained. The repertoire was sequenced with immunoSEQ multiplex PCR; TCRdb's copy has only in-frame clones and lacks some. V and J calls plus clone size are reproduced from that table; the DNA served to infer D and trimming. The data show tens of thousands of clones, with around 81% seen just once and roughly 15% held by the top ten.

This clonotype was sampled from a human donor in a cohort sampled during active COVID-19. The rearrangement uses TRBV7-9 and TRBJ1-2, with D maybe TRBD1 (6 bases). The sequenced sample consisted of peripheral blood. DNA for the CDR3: TGTGCCAGCAGCTTCAGGGGTGGGGATGGCTACACCTTC. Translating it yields CASSFRGGDGYTF.